This TCR beta chain was recorded in a study of shared clonotypes between healthy human individuals. Turning to the study itself: Three plates were used per donor for CD4 naive, three for CD4 memory, two for CD8 naive and one for CD8 memory.

General study findings and limits: Depth was large, yet rarefaction showed that sorted-subset sequencing was incomplete. Among donors, the sharing of clonotypes was expected to be influenced by sequencing depth. Relative to their counterparts shared across all four donors, non-shared clonotypes exhibited diminished generation probabilities.

This CDR3 is 13 amino acids long. Per the germline V gene, CDR1 is MNHEY and CDR2 is SMNVEV (reference sequence). V gave up 3 bases and J gave up 4 bases, with 8 bases separating them. Clones were read by immunoSEQ multiplex PCR, and TCRdb kept only the in-frame ones, dropping some. Of under 1,100,000 clones in the sample, under 80% were seen once. On this clone: What it recognizes is unknown.

Sequencing was performed on memory CD4+ T cells sorted from blood. Subset in this sample: CD45RA-negative fraction. The sequence derives from a young man in good health. The chain joins TRBV27 to TRBJ2-3, with unresolved D. CDR3 loop: CASSFRFADTQYF. CDR3 DNA: TGTGCCAGCAGTTTTAGGTTTGCAGATACGCAGTATTTT.